This is a list of T cell receptor beta chains from one sample in a study of T cells in Graves' hyperthyroidism and ophthalmopathy. In TCRdb, the multiplex PCR reads were re-called with MiXCR into one record per CDR3 protein. The sample has 550,000 to 800,000 distinct CDR3 sequences, 16% seen once. Sequencing was performed on blood. Receptors were obtained from a man between 18 and 35 years old with Graves' hyperthyroidism. The CDR3 runs from the conserved cysteine through the conserved F or W. D genes are given only for firm matches. Clone size, where shown, is once, few, many, or a class for clones that have expanded.

J	V	size	D	DNA	CDR3
TRBJ2-7	TRBV2	.	.	TGTGCCAGCAGTGAACGGCGGGGACTGGGACCCTACGAGCAGTACTTC	CASSERRGLGPYEQYF
TRBJ2-7	TRBV7-9	few	.	TGTGCCAGCAGCACCCGTGAAGGTTATCCCTACGAGCAGTACTTC	CASSTREGYPYEQYF
TRBJ1-1	TRBV3-1	.	TRBD1	TGTGCCAGCAGTTCAAACAGGGGGCCGAACACTGAAGCTTTCTTT	CASSSNRGPNTEAFF
TRBJ2-5	TRBV2	many	.	TGTGCCAGCTCAGACCAAGAGACCCAGTACTTC	CASSDQETQYF
TRBJ1-1	TRBV6-2/TRBV6-3	.	TRBD1	TGTGCCAGCAGACAGGGGGGGGGAGGCACTGAAGCTTTCTTT	CASRQGGGGTEAFF
TRBJ1-5	TRBV28	.	.	TGTGCCAGCAGTACCGGGACTGCGGACAATCAGCCCCAGCATTTT	CASSTGTADNQPQHF
TRBJ2-3	TRBV24-1	few	.	TGTGCCACCAGTGATCCCCGACTAGTGGATACGCAGTATTTT	CATSDPRLVDTQYF
TRBJ1-2	TRBV2	many	.	TGTGCCAGCAGCCCGGGGTCAACTCCCTATGGCTACACCTTC	CASSPGSTPYGYTF
TRBJ2-3	TRBV7-2	many	.	TGTGCCAGCAGCTTCTGGGGGCCAGATACGCAGTATTTT	CASSFWGPDTQYF
TRBJ1-5	TRBV6-1	few	.	TGTGCCAGCAGTGAGTCAGGGGTCCATCAGCCCCAGCATTTT	CASSESGVHQPQHF
TRBJ1-5	TRBV20-1	.	TRBD1	TGCAGTGCCGCACAGGGGGAGCAGCCCCAGCATTTT	CSAAQGEQPQHF
TRBJ2-3	TRBV4-2	few	.	TGTGCCAGCAGCCAGACTTACCGTTCTCAACCCCCAGATACGCAGTATTTT	CASSQTYRSQPPDTQYF
TRBJ1-1	TRBV20-1	many	.	TGCAGTGCTAGAGATCTAAGGGGAGGTCGGACTGAAGCTTTCTTT	CSARDLRGGRTEAFF
TRBJ2-5	TRBV20-1	.	.	TGCAGTGCTCCGGGACACACCCAAGAGACCCAGTACTTC	CSAPGHTQETQYF
TRBJ2-3	TRBV2	many	.	TGTGCCAGCAGGTTGACAGGTAGCACAGATACGCAGTATTTT	CASRLTGSTDTQYF
TRBJ2-1	TRBV11-2	many	TRBD2	TGTGCCAGCAGCTTAGTCGTTAGCGGGGCCGGTGGCGCCAATGAGCAGTTCTTC	CASSLVVSGAGGANEQFF
TRBJ2-1	TRBV11-2	few	TRBD2	TGTGCCAGCAGCTATACTAGCGGGAGGTTCAATGAGCAGTTCTTC	CASSYTSGRFNEQFF
TRBJ2-5	TRBV7-9	many	TRBD2	TGTGCCAGCAGCCCAACCACGGGAGGGCGAGAGACCCAGTACTTC	CASSPTTGGRETQYF
TRBJ2-5	TRBV6-2/TRBV6-3	.	TRBD1	TGTGCCAGCAGACCGACAGGGGGAGAGACCCAGTACTTC	CASRPTGGETQYF
TRBJ2-2	TRBV20-1	.	.	TGCAGTGCCGAGACAGGAGTAAACACCGGGGAGCTGTTTTTT	CSAETGVNTGELFF
TRBJ1-5	TRBV6-2/TRBV6-3	many	TRBD1	TGTGCCAGCCAGGGACAGAGCAATCAGCCCCAGCATTTT	CASQGQSNQPQHF
TRBJ1-2	TRBV20-1	.	.	TGCAGTGCGTCGCCGGGGGACTATGGCTACACCTTC	CSASPGDYGYTF
TRBJ2-1	TRBV19	.	.	TGTGCCAGTAGTCCCCAGGTAAGCTCCTACAATGAGCAGTTCTTC	CASSPQVSSYNEQFF
TRBJ1-2	TRBV6-1	.	.	TGTGCCAGCAGGAAGGGCTTCTATGGCTACACCTTC	CASRKGFYGYTF
TRBJ2-7	TRBV19	.	.	TGTGCCAGTAGTAGAACGCCGAGGGACTACGAGCAGTACTTC	CASSRTPRDYEQYF
TRBJ2-7	TRBV3-1	.	.	TGTGCCAGCAGCCAAGCCACTAGATCCTACGAGCAGTACTTC	CASSQATRSYEQYF
TRBJ2-7	TRBV20-1	.	TRBD2	TGCAGTGCTAGAGACCCGGGACGGAGACTAGCAACCTACGAGCAGTACTTC	CSARDPGRRLATYEQYF
TRBJ2-1	TRBV20-1	few	.	TGCAGTGGAGGAGTGCGGAGGGGCAATGAGCAGTTCTTC	CSGGVRRGNEQFF
TRBJ2-3	TRBV6-2/TRBV6-3	.	TRBD2	TGTGCCAGCAGGCGGTTCGGGACTAGCGGGCCAGATACGCAGTATTTT	CASRRFGTSGPDTQYF
TRBJ2-3	TRBV12-5	many	TRBD2	TGTGCTAGTGGTACGGGACTAGCGGGAGGCACAGATACGCAGTATTTT	CASGTGLAGGTDTQYF
TRBJ1-5	TRBV2	many	.	TGTGCCAGCAGTGAAGGCGGCAATCAGCCCCAGCATTTT	CASSEGGNQPQHF
TRBJ2-2	TRBV6-2/TRBV6-3	.	TRBD2	TGTGCCAGCTACCTAGCGGGAGCCGGGGAGCTGTTTTTT	CASYLAGAGELFF
TRBJ2-7	TRBV5-1	.	.	TGCGCCAGCAGCTTGGCGGGCGTGTCTGGCTACGAGCAGTACTTC	CASSLAGVSGYEQYF
TRBJ2-5	TRBV3-1	.	TRBD2	TGTGCCAGCAGCCAAGGTGTCCGGGAGGGCCCAGAGACCCAGTACTTC	CASSQGVREGPETQYF
TRBJ2-1	TRBV3-1	many	.	TGTGCCAGCAGCCAAGATAGAGGAGTGCAAGTCTTC	CASSQDRGVQVF
TRBJ2-7	TRBV6-5	many	TRBD2	TGTGCCAGCAGTTACTCGGGACTAGCGGCGTACGAGCAGTACTTC	CASSYSGLAAYEQYF
TRBJ2-1	TRBV7-3	many	TRBD2	TGTGCCAGCAGCCTCCGGGTCGGAGCGGGAGGGGACAATGAGCAGTTCTTC	CASSLRVGAGGDNEQFF
TRBJ2-1	TRBV6-6	.	TRBD2	TGTGCCAGCAGTTACTCTAGCGGGGCAAGCTACAATGAGCAGTTCTTC	CASSYSSGASYNEQFF
TRBJ2-3	TRBV9	many	TRBD2	TGTGCCAGCAGCGGGACTAGTGTAGATACGCAGTATTTT	CASSGTSVDTQYF
TRBJ1-2	TRBV28	medium-sized	.	TGTGCCAGCAGTTACCCCCTTCAGGGGAACTATGGCTACACCTTC	CASSYPLQGNYGYTF
TRBJ1-5	TRBV7-2	many	.	TGTGCCAGCAGCTTTACAGATAGCAATCAGCCCCAGCATTTT	CASSFTDSNQPQHF
TRBJ2-5	TRBV9	few	TRBD1	TGTGCCAGCAGCGTAGCTACCGGCAGGGGGGAGACCCAGTACTTC	CASSVATGRGETQYF
TRBJ1-5	TRBV28	.	.	TGTGCCAGCGGAAGGGGGGGATATAGCAATCAGCCCCAGCATTTT	CASGRGGYSNQPQHF
TRBJ2-7	TRBV4-2	.	.	TGTGCCAGCAGCCAACCCACCGTCGGTTCTACCTACGAGCAGTACTTC	CASSQPTVGSTYEQYF
TRBJ1-2	TRBV9	.	TRBD1	TGTGCCAGCAGCTTAACCCCGGGACAGGGTTATGGCTACACCTTC	CASSLTPGQGYGYTF
TRBJ2-5	TRBV4-1	few	.	TGCGCCAGCAGCCCACTCCCGGGGCGGACCCAGTACTTC	CASSPLPGRTQYF
TRBJ2-3	TRBV29-1	.	TRBD2	TGCAGCGTTGAAGATCCCCGGTGGGTCAGCGGGAGAGGAGCAGATACGCAGTATTTT	CSVEDPRWVSGRGADTQYF